This T cell receptor beta chain was observed in a study of identifying expanded T cells in peripheral blood (dated by TCRdb to between 2018 and 2020). For the wider study: Technical replicates were generated by sequencing separate aliquots of the same genomic DNA pool, with four replicates compared pairwise. What the work shows at the level of the full study, not this receptor alone: The authors expected that over much longer intervals, such as months to years, biological variance in healthy repertoires might increase even further. The binomial model flagged about 1.1 differentially abundant clones between technical replicates but about 16.4 over around two weeks and around 20 over around four weeks. Variance in clone template counts between approximately 2-week samples significantly increased with total template count across all healthy donors. The beta-binomial model significantly reduced the number of clones called differentially abundant and the false-positive rate across all healthy-donor time intervals.

During the collection period, no infections or other immune events were recorded for the healthy donors. Healthy-donor blood repertoires served as a training cohort to calibrate time-dependent variance in a beta-binomial model of T-cell clone differential abundance. The training cohort was composed of some ten healthy donors, 3 female and 7 male. An age range of about 29 to 70 years, with an average of approximately 43 years, was recorded for the donors. Whole blood from each healthy donor was obtained from a commercial supplier and was collected at three time points roughly 13 days apart. For immunosequencing, genomic DNA was extracted from whole blood that had not been sorted. The junction carries 5 bases between V and J, which are trimmed by 0 bases and 2 bases respectively. The germline V gene encodes CDR1 SGHNT and CDR2 YYREEE (reference sequence). Including the terminal cysteine and phenylalanine, the CDR3 comprises 13 residues. This entry keeps only the CDR3 DNA: 39 bases, framed from base 1.

Regarding this clone: Its antigen specificity is not known. No much larger clone is present one base from it, and per-base qualities are unavailable.

TCRbeta CDR3 regions were profiled with the immunoSEQ Assay using bias-controlled multiplex PCR amplification of genomic DNA. Per the authors' processing: To quantify the absolute abundance of each unique TCRbeta CDR3 region, the sequences were collapsed and filtered. Differential abundance was assessed using a binomial (Fisher-equivalent) model and a beta-binomial model in which time-dependent variance fitted from healthy donors was added. Any clone with fewer than 5 combined templates was excluded, and a clone was called differentially abundant if its Benjamini-Hochberg FDR was below 0.01. Beta-binomial variance was modeled as a function of total template count across the two samples using the form v = (b*log(k)+a)^2. TCRdb limited this immuneACCESS table to in-frame rearrangements with V and J called. A share of clones is missing; checked studies link under half to unresolved V genes, and the rest is unexplained. V, J and clone size derive from that table, while D and trimming were established from the DNA sequence. In all, the sample holds around 90,000 clones, and approximately 88% of those were seen once. The ten most abundant clones make up 4% to 4.5% of the sample.

Sequencing was done on a sample of blood. This sequence originates from a person aged 18 to 75 in good health. The sequence is built from TRBV5-4 and TRBJ1-2; the D gene identity is not certain. The bases read TGTGCCAGCAGCTTGGACAGAAACTATGGCTACACCTTC. Translated, it reads CASSLDRNYGYTF.